This T cell receptor beta chain was sequenced for a study of T cell repertoires in cytomegalovirus infection. Turning to the study itself: Researchers turned to recently identified HLA-C-restricted CMV epitopes as well as well-studied HLA-B-restricted ones. TCR beta signatures that were public indicated CMV infection and matching HLA type. Whole-study results and caveats: Across the ex vivo response, the dominant clonotypes were HLA-C-restricted CMV-specific TCR beta clonotypes. The cumulative frequency of public TCR beta families distinguished individuals who carried CMV together with the relevant HLA.

The CDR3 has 14 residues. The V end lost 6 bases, the J end lost 7 bases, and 15 bases lay between the germline ends. Per the germline V gene, CDR1 is MNHEY and CDR2 is SVGEGT. From the reads, TCRdb called clonotypes with MiXCR, one entry per CDR3 protein. The data show 340,000 or so distinct CDR3 sequences, approximately 25% seen once. As concerns this clonotype: Antigen unknown.

Sequenced material: cultured PBMCs, taken from culture after CMV antigen stimulation. The chain has TRBV6-2 or TRBV6-3 and TRBJ2-2, with D unclear. The clonotype originates from a human donor in good health (CMV status not recorded). Some clones in this sample may be carry-over from other donors' samples. The CDR3 spells CASSPGEDSGELFF. The CDR3 DNA reads TGTGCCAGCAGCCCCGGTGAGGATAGCGGGGAGCTGTTTTTT.